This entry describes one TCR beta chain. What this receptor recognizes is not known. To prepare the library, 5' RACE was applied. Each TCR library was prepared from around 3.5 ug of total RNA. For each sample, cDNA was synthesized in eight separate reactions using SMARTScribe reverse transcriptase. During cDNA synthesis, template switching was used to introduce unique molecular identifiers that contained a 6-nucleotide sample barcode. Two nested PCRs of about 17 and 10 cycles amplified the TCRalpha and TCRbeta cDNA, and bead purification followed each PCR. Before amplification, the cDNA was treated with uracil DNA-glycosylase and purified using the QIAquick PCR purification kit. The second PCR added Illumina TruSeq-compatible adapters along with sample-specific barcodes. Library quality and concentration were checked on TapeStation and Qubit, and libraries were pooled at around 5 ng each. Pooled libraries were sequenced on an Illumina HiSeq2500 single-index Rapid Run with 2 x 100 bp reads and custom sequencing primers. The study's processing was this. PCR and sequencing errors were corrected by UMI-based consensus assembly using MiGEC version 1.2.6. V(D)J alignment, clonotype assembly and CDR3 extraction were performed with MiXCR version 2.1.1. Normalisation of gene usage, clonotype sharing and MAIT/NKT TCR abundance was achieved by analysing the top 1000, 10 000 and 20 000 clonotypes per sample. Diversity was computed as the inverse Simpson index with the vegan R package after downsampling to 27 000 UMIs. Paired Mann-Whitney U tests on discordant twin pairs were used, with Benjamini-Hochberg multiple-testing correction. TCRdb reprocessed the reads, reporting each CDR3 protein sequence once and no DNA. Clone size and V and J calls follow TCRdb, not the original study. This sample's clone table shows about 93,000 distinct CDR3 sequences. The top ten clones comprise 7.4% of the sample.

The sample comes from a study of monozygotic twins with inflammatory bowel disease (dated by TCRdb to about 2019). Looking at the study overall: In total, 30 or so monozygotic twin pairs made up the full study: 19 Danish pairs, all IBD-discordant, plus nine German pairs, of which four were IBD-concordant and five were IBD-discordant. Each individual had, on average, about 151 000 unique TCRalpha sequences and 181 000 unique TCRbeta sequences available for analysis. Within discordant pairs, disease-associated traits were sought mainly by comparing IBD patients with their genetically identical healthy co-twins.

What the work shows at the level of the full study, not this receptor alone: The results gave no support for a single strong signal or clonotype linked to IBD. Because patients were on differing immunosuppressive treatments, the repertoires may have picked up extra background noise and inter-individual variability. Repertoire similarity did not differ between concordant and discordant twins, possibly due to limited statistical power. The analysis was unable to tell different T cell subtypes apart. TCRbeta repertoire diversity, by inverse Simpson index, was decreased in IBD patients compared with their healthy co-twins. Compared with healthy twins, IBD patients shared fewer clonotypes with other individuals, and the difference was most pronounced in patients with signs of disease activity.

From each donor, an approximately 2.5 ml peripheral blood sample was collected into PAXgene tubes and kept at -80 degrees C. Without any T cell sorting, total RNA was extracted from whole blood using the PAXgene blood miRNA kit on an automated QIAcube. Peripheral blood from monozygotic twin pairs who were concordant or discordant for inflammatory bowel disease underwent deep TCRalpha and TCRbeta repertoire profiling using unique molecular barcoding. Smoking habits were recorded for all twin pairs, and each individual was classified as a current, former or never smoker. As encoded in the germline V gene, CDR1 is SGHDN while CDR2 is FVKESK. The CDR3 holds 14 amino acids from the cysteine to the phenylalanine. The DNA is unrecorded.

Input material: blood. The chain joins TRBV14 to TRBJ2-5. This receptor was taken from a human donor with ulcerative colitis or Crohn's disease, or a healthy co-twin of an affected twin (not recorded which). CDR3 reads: CASSQDRDLETQYF.